This T cell receptor (beta chain) was sequenced for a study of OX40 agonist ivuxolimab in advanced cancers. Using immunoSEQ multiplex PCR, the repertoire was profiled, and TCRdb retains in-frame clones only, with some absent. This sample yields more than 85,000 clones, of which approximately 80% are seen a single time; about 1.5% belongs to the top ten. Losses at the gene ends were 5 bases for V and 8 bases for J; bases not matched to a gene: 3. Germline CDR1 reads WNHNN; CDR2 reads SYGVQD (reference sequence). The CDR3 has 15 residues. The V and J genes are TRBV10-1 and TRBJ2-1; TRBD2 matches 16 bases. The receptor was derived from an adult with an advanced solid tumor such as melanoma, head and neck, liver or kidney cancer. The sequencing here drew on CD4+ or CD8+ T cells sorted from blood, taken in a trial of the OX40 agonist ivuxolimab. The CDR3: CASSSGTSGRDEQFF. The CDR3 region has the DNA TGCGCCAGCAGTTCCGGGACTAGCGGGAGGGATGAGCAGTTCTTC.